This T cell receptor (beta chain) was sequenced in a study of T cell responses to AZD1222 COVID-19 vaccine. The CDR3 loop spans 15 amino acids. The V end lost 0 bases, the J end lost 2 bases, and 9 bases lay between the germline ends. Germline CDR1 SGHDT, CDR2 YYEEEE. The data were produced by immunoSEQ multiplex PCR, yet TCRdb's version contains in-frame clones alone and is incomplete. The sample yields about 120,000 clones, roughly 90% seen once. With regard to this clone: Antigen: not known.

Study-level findings and limits: Regions left unmutated in variants are reportedly the target of nearly half of spike-specific TCRs. The donor cohort was predominantly white British with a female majority, and clonal diversity may have been underestimated. Spike-specific TCR breadth and depth both grew after two AZD1222 doses. Sampling captured repertoires only after the peak T cell response.

The TCR was taken from an adult in good health. This specimen consisted of peripheral blood, obtained on day 0 of AZD1222 vaccination. V and J are TRBV5-6 and TRBJ1-5; unclear D gene. The CDR3 DNA reads as TGTGCCAGCAGCTTGGCCGGGAGGGGCAATCAGCCCCAGCATTTT. Its translation is CASSLAGRGNQPQHF.